These 20 T cell receptor beta chains were all obtained from the same sample, sequenced in a study of cytomegalovirus exposure and HLA in healthy donors. With 60 Vbeta and 13 Jbeta primers, the PCR was carried out. Repertoires were generated with immunoSEQ multiplex PCR, while TCRdb's copy carries only in-frame clones and drops some. The sample yields about 230,000 clones, around 80% seen once. The source material was PBMCs. The receptors here all came from a boy aged 5-17 years in good health and CMV-seronegative.

The CDR3 is CAITGGTLNYGYTF. In DNA form, the CDR3 reads TGTGCTATTACGGGGGGGACCCTTAACTATGGCTACACCTTC. The V and J genes are TRBV7-9 and TRBJ1-2; tentatively, D is TRBD1 (5 bases). This CDR3 is 14 amino acids long. Germline lookup yields CDR1 SEHNR and CDR2 FQNEAQ (reference sequence).

J is TRBJ2-7 and V is TRBV30; the D gene is possibly TRBD1 (5 bases). The CDR3 has 12 residues. Germline CDR1 GTSNPN, CDR2 SVGIG (reference sequence). Trimming cost V 2 bases and J 4 bases, with 9 bases left between them. The CDR3 loop is CAWSTQVYEQYF. The CDR3 DNA reads TGTGCCTGGAGTACACAGGTTTACGAGCAGTACTTC.

The chain is built from TRBV10-3 and TRBJ2-1; 7 bases are shared with TRBD1. CDR1 and CDR2 from the germline V gene are ENHRY and SYGVKD. The junction had 5 bases not matched to a gene; V was cut back by 0 bases and J by 3 bases. The CDR3 runs to 16 residues. In DNA form, the CDR3 reads TGTGCCATCAGTGAGTCGGGGCAGGGGGTCTACAATGAGCAGTTCTTC. The encoded protein is CAISESGQGVYNEQFF.

This chain joins TRBV19 and TRBJ2-7, with TRBD1 matching 7 bases. The germline V gene has CDR1 LNHDA and CDR2 SQIVND (reference sequence). V lost 4 bases and J lost 2; bases outside the gene matches: 5. The CDR3 sequence is 14 residues long. The CDR3 DNA reads as TGTGCCAGTAGTAGGGGTCAGGGGGCCTACGAGCAGTACTTC. Its translation is CASSRGQGAYEQYF.

This chain uses TRBV19 with TRBJ1-4; TRBD1 matches at 8 bases. J was trimmed by 7 bases and V by 6 bases; bases with no gene match: 10. The CDR3 runs 15 residues. CDR1 is LNHDA, CDR2 SQIVND, per germline (reference sequence). CDR3 in DNA: TGTGCCAGTAGGATTGCGGGACAGGCGGGTGAAAAACTGTTTTTT. Translation: CASRIAGQAGEKLFF.

The chain links TRBV11-2 to TRBJ1-2; a possible D gene is TRBD1 (6 bases). The V and J ends lost 8 bases and 2 bases respectively, with 9 bases between them. Germline loops: CDR1 SGHAT, CDR2 FQNNGV. The CDR3 length is 12 residues. The CDR3 coding sequence is TGTGCCAGCTCGGACAGCAACTATGGCTACACCTTC. The encoded protein is CASSDSNYGYTF.

The chain recombines TRBV30 with TRBJ2-3; TRBD2 agrees at 8 bases. Germline V lookup: CDR1 GTSNPN, CDR2 SVGIG (reference sequence). This CDR3 has 15 residues. The ends lost 2 bases at V and 7 bases at J; junction bases unmatched: 11. CDR3 region: CAWSLRAGALNTQYF. CDR3 nucleotide sequence: TGTGCCTGGAGTTTACGAGCGGGAGCACTAAATACGCAGTATTTT.

The genes are TRBV6-1 and TRBJ2-7; possibly TRBD2 for D (6 bases). Between the trimmed V and J ends, which lost 3 bases and 4 bases, there was a span of 13 bases. The germline CDR1 and CDR2 sequences are MNHNS and SASEGT. The CDR3 extends over 14 amino acids. The CDR3 loop reads CASSEGGAFYEQYF. In DNA form, the CDR3 reads TGTGCCAGCAGTGAGGGCGGGGCCTTTTACGAGCAGTACTTC.

A single count supports this clone. The chain carries TRBV5-4 and TRBJ2-7; D uncertain. V lost 2 bases, J lost 2 bases, and 11 bases lay in between. Per germline, CDR1 SGHNT and CDR2 YYREEE (reference sequence). There are 14 residues in the CDR3. DNA of the CDR3: TGTGCCAGCAGCTTCCAAGCGTACACCTACGAGCAGTACTTC. Translation gives CASSFQAYTYEQYF. The complete variable domain, with remaining parts taken from reference TRBV5-4 and TRBJ2-7, reads ETGVTQSPTHLIKTRGQQVTLRCSSQSGHNTVSWYQQALGQGPQFIFQYYREEENGRGNFPPRFSGLQFPNYSSELNVNALELDDSALYLCASSFQAYTYEQYFGPGTRLTVT.

The chain has TRBV19 and TRBJ1-5; tentative D call: TRBD1 (5 bases). CDR1 and CDR2 from the germline V gene are LNHDA and SQIVND (reference sequence). V gave up 3 bases and J gave up 0 bases, with 6 bases separating them. The CDR3 has 14 residues. CDR3 amino acids: CASSMTDSNQPQHF. CDR3 sequence (DNA): TGTGCCAGTAGTATGACAGATAGCAATCAGCCCCAGCATTTT.

J is TRBJ2-7 and V is TRBV7-9; 10 bases agree with TRBD1. Losses at the gene ends were 2 bases for V and 0 bases for J; bases not matched to a gene: 1. This CDR3 spans 15 amino acids. Germline-derived CDR1 and CDR2 are SEHNR and FQNEAQ (reference sequence). CDR3 amino acids: CASSLRTGGSYEQYF. CDR3 nucleotides: TGTGCCAGCAGCTTACGGACAGGGGGCTCCTACGAGCAGTACTTC.

CDR3 sequence: CASRRGFYEQYF. The CDR3 DNA follows: TGTGCCAGCAGGAGGGGGTTCTACGAGCAGTACTTC. The J gene is TRBJ2-7, the V gene TRBV6-1, with TRBD1 as a possible D gene (6 bases). Trimming pared 6 bases from V and 3 bases from J, leaving 9 bases between. CDR1 MNHNS and CDR2 SASEGT come from the germline V gene. The CDR3 totals 12 residues.

The table lists this clone with a few counts. The V gene is TRBV5-4, the J gene TRBJ1-4; tentatively, D is TRBD1 (5 bases). In germline, CDR1 is SGHNT, CDR2 YYREEE (reference sequence). V dropped 3 bases and J dropped 16 bases, with 16 bases sitting between them. There are 12 residues in the CDR3. The CDR3 DNA reads TGTGCCAGCAGCTCAAACATACAGGTTCCGTTTTTT. The encoded protein is CASSSNIQVPFF.

The V gene is TRBV27, the J gene TRBJ1-4; D is possibly TRBD1 (5 bases). Trimming took 5 bases from V and 8 from J, leaving 15 bases between them. Germline CDR1 is MNHEY and CDR2 is SMNVEV (reference sequence). The CDR3 totals 14 residues. The CDR3 protein is CASSVRGTVEKLFF. CDR3 nucleotides: TGTGCCAGCAGTGTCCGGGGGACTGTAGAAAAACTGTTTTTT.

This chain joins TRBV7-9 and TRBJ1-4; D gene ambiguous. Germline loops: CDR1 SEHNR, CDR2 FQNEAQ (reference sequence). This CDR3 has 14 residues. Deletions cut 4 bases from V and 5 bases from J, with 11 bases between. The DNA for the CDR3 is TGTGCCAGCAGCTCGGGGATAGGGAATGAAAAACTGTTTTTT. Its translation: CASSSGIGNEKLFF.

The chain carries TRBV2 and TRBJ2-2; 8 bases are a match to TRBD2. The CDR3 is 16 amino acids. CDR1 and CDR2 (germline): SNHLY, FYNNEI. Germline trimming cut 3 bases from V and 6 bases from J; bases unmatched to any gene: 9. CDR3 DNA sequence: TGTGCCAGCAGTGATCTCAAGCGGGGGAGCTCCGGGGAGCTGTTTTTT. It codes for CASSDLKRGSSGELFF. Complete variable domain (other parts from reference TRBV2 and TRBJ2-2): EPEVTQTPSHQVTQMGQEVILRCVPISNHLYFYWYRQILGQKVEFLVSFYNNEISEKSEIFDDQFSVERPDGSNFTLKIRSTKLEDSAMYFCASSDLKRGSSGELFFGEGSRLTVL.

The J gene is TRBJ2-7, the V gene TRBV25-1; D is ambiguous. The V gene's germline CDR1 is MGHDK and CDR2 SYGVNS. This CDR3 comprises 12 residues. Trimming took off 5 bases at V and 7 bases at J, with 12 bases between the two ends. CDR3 sequence: CASSSGPREQYF. Here the CDR3 DNA reads TGTGCCAGCAGTTCAGGCCCCCGGGAGCAGTACTTC.

With respect to this clone: Germline and junction disagree at one end, which may indicate a read error. The chain is built from TRBV6-1 and TRBJ2-7, with no clear D. Germline-derived CDR1 and CDR2 are MNHNS and SASEGT. This CDR3 spans 10 amino acids. CDR3 DNA sequence: TGTGCCAGCAGTGATTGGGCACAGAGATTC. This translates into CASSDWAQRF.

The V gene is TRBV11-3, the J gene TRBJ2-6; D possibly corresponds to TRBD2 (7 bases). V was trimmed by 4 bases and J by 0 bases, leaving 16 bases between them. Germline CDR1 and CDR2: SGHNT and YENEEA. This CDR3 contains 18 residues. The CDR3 region has the DNA TGTGCCAGCAGCTCACAGGGACTACCCCTCTCTGGGGCCAACGTCCTGACTTTC. Translation: CASSSQGLPLSGANVLTF.

This rearrangement joins TRBV6-4 to TRBJ1-2, with D maybe TRBD1 (6 bases). The V and J ends lost 7 bases and 6 bases respectively, with 15 bases between them. The CDR3 extends over 13 amino acids. Germline CDR1 is MRHNA and CDR2 is SNTAGT. The CDR3 region is CASIHREGDGYTF. The DNA of the CDR3 is TGTGCCAGCATCCACAGGGAAGGGGATGGCTACACCTTC.